Listed below are T cell receptor beta chains from one sample, sequenced in a study of control samples from healthy donors and cancer patients. This table comes from immunoSEQ multiplex PCR, and its TCRdb copy is limited to in-frame clones, with some not included. Of 130,000 or so clones in the sample, 90% to 95% were seen once. Specimen: blood. The receptors come from a man aged 40-49 years in good health. Both conserved end residues are part of each CDR3. The D gene is left open where the match is weak. Clone size is not always given. Where it is, it says once, few, many or a class for expanded clones.

abundance,v_gene,j_gene,d_gene,CDR3nt,CDR3aa
-,TRBV28,TRBJ1-2,-,TGTGCCAGCAGTTTTTCGGGGTCTGGCGGGGGCTACACCTTC,CASSFSGSGGGYTF
-,TRBV28,TRBJ1-5,-,TGTGCCAGCAGTTTGGTCAGGGAGGGGGGTCAGCCCCAGCATTTT,CASSLVREGGQPQHF
-,TRBV14,TRBJ1-2,-,TGTGCCAGCAGTAGGTCAGCTAACTATGGCTACACCTTC,CASSRSANYGYTF
-,TRBV28,TRBJ2-7,-,TGTGCCAGCAGTTTTCGATCGGACACCTCCTACGAGCAGTACTTC,CASSFRSDTSYEQYF
-,TRBV28,TRBJ1-1,-,TGTGCCAGCAGTTTCGGCAGGCCCACTGAAGCTTTCTTT,CASSFGRPTEAFF
-,TRBV18,TRBJ2-7,-,TGTGCCAGCTCACCGGGTGGGGCGGGACGGATCTACGAGCAGTACTTC,CASSPGGAGRIYEQYF
-,TRBV11-2,TRBJ1-3,-,TGTGCCAGCAGTTTCGACAGCGCAAAAAACACCATATATTTT,CASSFDSAKNTIYF
-,TRBV6-5,TRBJ1-6,TRBD1,TGTGCCAGCACTCGAGAGACAGGGGGCCCTTCACCCCTCCACTTT,CASTRETGGPSPLHF
-,TRBV6-5,TRBJ1-2,-,TGTGCCAGCACCGCTGGGGGCGAATACTATGGCTACACCTTC,CASTAGGEYYGYTF
-,TRBV24-1,TRBJ2-5,-,TGTGCCACCAGTGATTCGAGTCATAGACAGGTCCTCAGGGAGACCCAGTACTTC,CATSDSSHRQVLRETQYF
-,TRBV9,TRBJ2-5,-,TGTGCCAGCAACCGGGCAGGGGAAAGGTGGGAGACCCAGTACTTC,CASNRAGERWETQYF
-,TRBV5-4,TRBJ2-2,TRBD1,TGTGCCAGCAGCCCGGGGACAGGATCTCGCACCGGGGAGCTGTTTTTT,CASSPGTGSRTGELFF
-,TRBV28,TRBJ1-5,-,TGTGCCAGCAGTTTAGGGAATAGTCAGCCCCAGCATTTT,CASSLGNSQPQHF
-,TRBV19,TRBJ1-6,-,TGTGCCAGTAGTATAGCCGGCGTGAATAATTCACCCCTCCACTTT,CASSIAGVNNSPLHF
-,TRBV4-1,TRBJ1-1,TRBD1,TGCGCCAGCAGCCAAGAAGGTACAGGGGGACCTGAAGCTTTCTTT,CASSQEGTGGPEAFF
many,TRBV6-1,TRBJ1-1,-,TGTGCCAGCAGTGAATGGGAGGGGAACACTGAAGCTTTCTTT,CASSEWEGNTEAFF
-,TRBV6-2/TRBV6-3,TRBJ2-1,TRBD1,TGTGCCAGCAGTCCCCCCGGGACAGGGAACAATGAGCAGTTCTTC,CASSPPGTGNNEQFF
-,TRBV4-2,TRBJ1-2,TRBD1,TGTGCCAGCAGCCAAGATCAGGGGGCAGGTTTGGGCTACACCTTC,CASSQDQGAGLGYTF
-,TRBV11-2,TRBJ2-3,-,TGTGCCAGCAGCTTAGCGACAGATACGCAGTATTTT,CASSLATDTQYF
-,TRBV29-1,TRBJ1-2,-,TGCAGCGTTGAAGCAGGTGCGGGATATGGCTACACCTTC,CSVEAGAGYGYTF
-,TRBV4-3,TRBJ1-1,-,TGCGCCAGCAGCCAAGATGGGGAAAGGGGTGAAGCTTTCTTT,CASSQDGERGEAFF
-,TRBV7-9,TRBJ1-1,-,TGTGCCAGCAGCCCCCCAGGTAGACAGGCTGTCACTGAAGCTTTCTTT,CASSPPGRQAVTEAFF
-,TRBV7-3,TRBJ2-3,TRBD2,TGTGCCAGCAGCGTAGCGGGGGGGGCAGATACGCAGTATTTT,CASSVAGGADTQYF
-,TRBV6-5,TRBJ1-2,-,TGTGCCAGCAGTAGGACCAGCCGGGAGTTGGGCTACACCTTC,CASSRTSRELGYTF
-,TRBV11-3,TRBJ2-2,-,TGTGCCAGCAGCGCAACAAGAAACACCGGGGAGCTGTTTTTT,CASSATRNTGELFF
-,TRBV5-4,TRBJ1-2,-,TGTGCCAGCAGCGCGGCGACAGGCTCTTATTACTATGGCTACACCTTC,CASSAATGSYYYGYTF
-,TRBV9,TRBJ2-2,TRBD2,TGTGCCAGCAGCGTTCGGAACGCAAGCTTTGGACTAGCGGGAATGACCGGGGAGCTGTTTTTT,CASSVRNASFGLAGMTGELFF
once,TRBV5-1,TRBJ2-5,-,TGCGCCAGCAGCTTGAATACGGTAGGAGAGACCCAGTACTTC,CASSLNTVGETQYF
-,TRBV7-2,TRBJ1-3,-,TGTGCCAGCAGCTCACAGGCCTTCTCTGGAAACACCATATATTTT,CASSSQAFSGNTIYF
-,TRBV28,TRBJ2-6,-,TGTGCCAGCAGCCCGAACTTCGACGAAACCTCTGGGGCCAACGTCCTGACTTTC,CASSPNFDETSGANVLTF
-,TRBV7-2,TRBJ2-1,TRBD2,TGTGCCAGCAGCTTAATGCGGGGGGATGAGCAGTTCTTC,CASSLMRGDEQFF
-,TRBV28,TRBJ1-4,-,TGTGCCAGCAGTAGGCGAAGACCCAGGCGGGCTGAAAAACTGTTTTTT,CASSRRRPRRAEKLFF
-,TRBV18,TRBJ2-7,TRBD2,TGTGCCAGCTCACCCCCCGGAGGGACTAGCGCAACCCAAGGGCAGTACTTC,CASSPPGGTSATQGQYF
-,TRBV4-1,TRBJ1-3,-,TGCGCCAGCAGCCAAGGAGGCCCGACCCGCTCTGGAAACACCATATATTTT,CASSQGGPTRSGNTIYF
-,TRBV5-4,TRBJ1-2,-,TGTGCCAGCAGCCCCAGGTGGGAATATGGCTACACCTTC,CASSPRWEYGYTF
-,TRBV4-1,TRBJ1-1,-,TGCGCCAGCAGACCATACAGGGACACTGAAGCTTTCTTT,CASRPYRDTEAFF
-,TRBV24-1,TRBJ2-2,-,TGTGCCACCAGTGATCGAGGACTTATTAACACCGGGGAGCTGTTTTTT,CATSDRGLINTGELFF
-,TRBV24-1,TRBJ2-4,-,TGTGCCACCACAGGGGCTGAAGAAAACATTCAGTACTTC,CATTGAEENIQYF
-,TRBV24-1,TRBJ1-5,-,TGTGCCACCAGCAGGACGGATAGCAATCAGCCCCAGCATTTT,CATSRTDSNQPQHF
-,TRBV5-8,TRBJ2-6,-,TGTGCCAGCAGCAGAACGGGAACTGGGGCCAACGTCCTGACTTTC,CASSRTGTGANVLTF
-,TRBV5-1,TRBJ1-3,-,TGCGCCAGCAGCTTGTCTAGGCGTTCCTCTGGAAACACCATATATTTT,CASSLSRRSSGNTIYF
-,TRBV21-1,TRBJ1-3,-,TGTGCCAGCAGCAAAGTTTGGAGGGGCTCTGGAAACACCATATATTTT,CASSKVWRGSGNTIYF
-,TRBV4-3,TRBJ1-2,-,TGCGCCAGCAGCCAAGAGTGGGTGGCAACTAACTATGGCTACACCTTC,CASSQEWVATNYGYTF
-,TRBV29-1,TRBJ2-2,TRBD1,TGCAGCGTTGAAGGGACAGGGAACACCGGGGAGCTGTTTTTT,CSVEGTGNTGELFF
-,TRBV19,TRBJ1-5,-,TGTGCCAGTAGCCAAGGCAGGGTCCGGTTCCCAAATCAGCCCCAGCATTTT,CASSQGRVRFPNQPQHF
-,TRBV10-2,TRBJ2-3,-,TGCGCCAGCAGGTTTACGGCCAGCACAGATACGCAGTATTTT,CASRFTASTDTQYF
-,TRBV7-3,TRBJ2-6,-,TGTGCCAGCAGCTTAACTCTGGTTCCGGTAATCTCTGGGGCCAACGTCCTGACTTTC,CASSLTLVPVISGANVLTF
-,TRBV9,TRBJ1-1,TRBD1,TGTGCCAGCAGCGACACAGGGGAATTCGGAACTGAAGCTTTCTTT,CASSDTGEFGTEAFF
-,TRBV3-1/TRBV3-2,TRBJ1-4,-,TGTGCCAGCAGCCAAGATCTTTGGGGATTTACCGAAAAACTGTTTTTT,CASSQDLWGFTEKLFF
-,TRBV10-2,TRBJ1-5,-,TGCGCCAGCAGCCCGTTTCGCGCGGGGAATCAGCCCCAGCATTTT,CASSPFRAGNQPQHF
-,TRBV5-4,TRBJ1-1,-,TGTGCCAGCAGCTCCACGGGGGGCCTAGGTGAAGCTTTCTTT,CASSSTGGLGEAFF
-,TRBV9,TRBJ1-1,-,TGTGCCAGCAGCGTAGGACAAGGCCTGATGGCTGAAGCTTTCTTT,CASSVGQGLMAEAFF
-,TRBV4-1,TRBJ2-1,TRBD2,TGCGCCAGCAGCCAAATGCATCCTAGCGGGGTAAATGAGCAGTTCTTC,CASSQMHPSGVNEQFF
-,TRBV7-9,TRBJ1-6,-,TGTGCCAGCAGACCCGGGGTCCGTAATTCACCCCTCCACTTT,CASRPGVRNSPLHF
-,TRBV25-1,TRBJ1-1,-,TGTGCCAGCAGTGCGCGGACAGTGAACACTGAAGCTTTCTTT,CASSARTVNTEAFF
-,TRBV29-1,TRBJ1-3,-,TGCAGCGCACGACTGGGAGTCGGAAACACCATATATTTT,CSARLGVGNTIYF
-,TRBV28,TRBJ1-2,-,TGTGCCAGCAGTTTAGTCGCCCAGGGAGACGGCTACACCTTC,CASSLVAQGDGYTF
-,TRBV13,TRBJ1-2,TRBD1,TGTGCCAGCAGCTTATATCCAGGGGGTATTAACTATGGCTACACCTTC,CASSLYPGGINYGYTF
-,TRBV4-1,TRBJ1-1,-,TGCGCCAGCAGCCAAGAAGGCCGACAGTTATACACTGAAGCTTTCTTT,CASSQEGRQLYTEAFF
-,TRBV24-1,TRBJ1-2,-,TGTGCCACCAGTGATTTCGCGGATTATGGCTACACCTTC,CATSDFADYGYTF